This T cell receptor beta chain emerged from a study of cytomegalovirus exposure and HLA in healthy donors. Study-level results: The authors enumerated roughly 160 TCR beta chains as linked to cytomegalovirus. The study reported that TCR beta sequences accurately predicted HLA-A and HLA-B alleles in most subjects. CMV serostatus alone was available as immune exposure information.

Primers for the PCR totalled 60 Vbeta and 13 Jbeta. The table came from immunoSEQ multiplex PCR; TCRdb's copy has only in-frame clones and leaves some out. The sample contains 150,000 to 200,000 clones, roughly 85% of which appear only once. Each donor was healthy, and each was a bone marrow donor. Trimming left V 5 bases short and J 5 bases short, with 16 bases between. Germline loops: CDR1 SGHVS, CDR2 FQNEAQ. This CDR3 region has 15 residues. On this clone itself: Its antigen is unknown.

The chain couples TRBV7-8 to TRBJ1-5, with D hard to call. The clonotype comes from a woman aged 30 to 39 in good health and CMV-seropositive. Sequences were obtained from PBMCs. CDR3 nucleotide sequence: TGTGCCAGCAGCCTCCCCCAGCAGGCCCATCAGCCCCAGCATTTT. Its protein product is CASSLPQQAHQPQHF.